This entry lists 14 T cell receptor beta chains sequenced from one sample in a study of Ad26.COV2.S vaccination and SARS-CoV-2 variants. Treatment indicated: some 19 received Ad26.COV2.S at low or high dose, single or two shots; 5 received placebo; per-sample allocation not given. Samples came from day 63 after the first vaccine or placebo injection. Produced via immunoSEQ multiplex PCR; TCRdb's table is partial and in-frame only. The sample lists about 480,000 clones, around 90% occurring once. The sample consisted of peripheral blood, taken in a trial of Ad26.COV2.S vaccine versus placebo. These receptors all stem from a person between 18 and 59 years old who received the Ad26.COV2.S COVID-19 vaccine or a placebo.

The chain uses TRBV21-1 and TRBJ2-7; the table assigns TRBD2, which was not confirmed against the DNA. TRBV21-1 is noted as a pseudogene. This CDR3 contains 15 residues. The CDR3 loop is CASSKRGGAAYEQYF. DNA of the CDR3: TGTGCCAGCAGCAAGCGGGGCGGAGCCGCCTACGAGCAGTACTTC.

The chain is built from TRBV29-1 and TRBJ1-1; TRBD1 is a possible D gene (6 bases). The CDR3 sequence is 11 residues long. V shed 7 bases and J shed 10 bases, with 16 bases lying between them. Germline V gene sequence: CDR1 SQVTM, CDR2 ANQGSEA. CDR3 region: CSGTDDPSAFF. CDR3 DNA: TGCAGCGGGACAGATGACCCGTCAGCTTTCTTT. Complete variable domain (other parts from reference TRBV29-1 and TRBJ1-1): SAVISQKPSRDICQRGTSLTIQCQVDSQVTMMFWYRQQPGQSLTLIATANQGSEATYESGFVIDKFPISRPNLTFSTLTVSNMSPEDSSIYLCSGTDDPSAFFGQGTRLTVV.

For this clone: At one end, the junction sequence differs from germline, possibly due to a read error. The rearrangement links TRBV5-1 to TRBJ2-5; D may be TRBD2 (5 bases). This CDR3 contains 13 residues. Germline-derived CDR1 and CDR2 are SGHRS and YFSETQ. CDR3 nucleotide sequence: TGCGCCACCAGCAGTGGGAGCCAAGAGACCCAGTACTTC. It specifies CATSSGSQETQYF.

This chain connects TRBV29-1 to TRBJ2-1; D not certain. The germline V and J ends were trimmed by 7 bases and 6 bases, with 13 bases remaining between them. Germline CDR1 SQVTM, CDR2 ANQGSEA. CDR3 length equals 12 residues. CDR3 residues: CSAGRPPNEQFF. In DNA, the CDR3 is TGCAGCGCCGGTAGGCCCCCCAATGAGCAGTTCTTC.

The chain links TRBV28 to TRBJ1-1, with D perhaps TRBD1 (6 bases). Germline V gene data show CDR1 as MDHEN and CDR2 as SYDVKM. V was cut by 0 bases and J by 0 bases, with 11 bases left in between. This CDR3 comprises 16 residues. The CDR3 sequence is CASSLWIGTLNTEAFF. For the CDR3, the DNA is TGTGCCAGCAGTTTATGGATCGGGACACTGAACACTGAAGCTTTCTTT.

V usage is TRBV7-3 and J usage is TRBJ1-1, with D perhaps matching TRBD1 (5 bases). Germline-derived CDR1 and CDR2 are SGHTA and FQGTGA. V dropped 2 bases and J dropped 3 bases, with 10 bases sitting between them. CDR3 length: 14 amino acids. CDR3 sequence: CASSLWQGHTEAFF. The CDR3 region has the DNA TGTGCCAGCAGCTTATGGCAGGGTCACACTGAAGCTTTCTTT. Filled out from reference TRBV7-3 and TRBJ1-1, the complete variable domain reads GAGVSQTPSNKVTEKGKYVELRCDPISGHTALYWYRQSLGQGPEFLIYFQGTGAADDSGLPNDRFFAVRPEGSVSTLKIQRTERGDSAVYLCASSLWQGHTEAFFGQGTRLTVV.

The V gene is TRBV6-2 or TRBV6-3, the J gene TRBJ2-3, with D maybe TRBD2 (6 bases). V was trimmed by 6 bases and J by 5 bases, leaving 12 bases between them. There are 13 residues in the CDR3. Germline V gene data show CDR1 as MNHEY and CDR2 as SVGEGT. The CDR3 loop is CASSAGWRDTQYF. CDR3 DNA: TGTGCCAGCAGCGCGGGGTGGAGAGATACGCAGTATTTT.

This clone was recorded once. V gene TRBV19 combines with J gene TRBJ1-4, with 9 bases identical to TRBD1. The CDR3 runs 16 residues. Germline loops: CDR1 LNHDA, CDR2 SQIVND (reference sequence). V shed 5 bases and J 10 bases; nucleotides not matched to a gene: 14. In DNA form, the CDR3 reads TGTGCCAGTAGTCCGGGACAGGGAAGGGTTATCGGAAAACTGTTTTTT. Protein sequence: CASSPGQGRVIGKLFF. Combining the CDR3 with reference TRBV19 and TRBJ1-4 gives the whole variable domain DGGITQSPKYLFRKEGQNVTLSCEQNLNHDAMYWYRQDPGQGLRLIYYSQIVNDFQKGDIAEGYSVSREKKESFPLTVTSAQKNPTAFYLCASSPGQGRVIGKLFFGSGTQLSVL.

The chain carries TRBV2 and TRBJ2-7, with TRBD2 matching over 9 bases. There are 15 residues in the CDR3. CDR1 is SNHLY, CDR2 FYNNEI, per germline. Trimming removed 4 bases from V and 7 bases from J; junction bases left unmatched: 11. CDR3 loop: CASSGRREGRGEQYF. CDR3 nucleotide sequence: TGTGCCAGCAGTGGGAGGCGGGAGGGCCGGGGAGAGCAGTACTTC.

This clone showed up just once. The chain uses TRBV27 and TRBJ2-3; no definite D call. The ends were cut back, 6 bases at V and 4 bases at J, with 11 bases in the middle. The length of the CDR3 is 13 residues. Germline CDR1 reads MNHEY; CDR2 reads SMNVEV (reference sequence). This chain's CDR3 is CASSPGLPDTQYF. In DNA, the CDR3 is TGTGCCAGCAGCCCGGGCCTTCCAGATACGCAGTATTTT.

The V gene is TRBV21-1, the J gene TRBJ1-1. TRBV21-1 is labeled a pseudogene. The length of the CDR3 is 14 residues. CDR3 region: CASSTRDLNTEAFF. CDR3 sequence (DNA): TGTGCCAGCAGCACCCGGGACTTGAACACTGAAGCTTTCTTT.

CDR3 in DNA: TGTGCCAGCAGTTTAATCGGACTAGCGGGAGGGGTCCAAGAGACCCAGTACTTC. The encoded protein is CASSLIGLAGGVQETQYF. This chain uses TRBV28 with TRBJ2-5, with TRBD2 matching over 15 bases. CDR3 length: 18 residues. Germline trimming cut 2 bases from V and 1 base from J; bases unmatched to any gene: 5. The germline V gene encodes CDR1 MDHEN and CDR2 SYDVKM. Full variable domain (outside the CDR3, taken from reference TRBV28 and TRBJ2-5): DVKVTQSSRYLVKRTGEKVFLECVQDMDHENMFWYRQDPGLGLRLIYFSYDVKMKEKGDIPEGYSVSREKKERFSLILESASTNQTSMYLCASSLIGLAGGVQETQYFGPGTRLLVL.

This clone was found a few times. J is TRBJ1-1 and V is TRBV7-2; 7 nucleotides line up with TRBD1. Per the germline V gene, CDR1 is SGHTA and CDR2 is FQGNSA. The CDR3 length is 16 residues. Trimming removed 5 bases from V and 0 bases from J; junction bases left unmatched: 9. As DNA, the CDR3 is TGTGCCAGCAGCCCCTACAGGGGAAGGGTGAACACTGAAGCTTTCTTT. This encodes CASSPYRGRVNTEAFF.

The V and J genes are TRBV28 and TRBJ2-7; tentatively, D is TRBD1 or TRBD2 (5 bases each). The CDR3 has 12 residues. Trimming shortened V by 5 bases and J by 5 bases, and 10 bases separated the two germline ends. In germline, CDR1 is MDHEN, CDR2 SYDVKM. The CDR3 here is CASSGGLHEQYF. The CDR3, as DNA: TGTGCCAGCAGTGGGGGTCTCCACGAGCAGTACTTC.